This TCR beta chain stems from a study of T cells after yellow fever vaccination. At least ten counts were recorded for this clonotype. MiXCR, applied by TCRdb to the 5' RACE reads, yields one record per CDR3 protein. The table has 35,000 to 55,000 distinct CDR3 sequences, 6.8% seen once. The junction had 9 bases not matched to a gene; V was cut back by 3 bases and J by 6 bases. Germline V gives CDR1 MRHNA, CDR2 SNTAGT. The CDR3 spans 16 residues. The clonotype was recovered from a man younger than 45 who received the YFV17D yellow fever vaccine. The chain employs TRBV6-4 and TRBJ2-3, with 10 positions matching TRBD2. The sequencing here drew on CD8+ T cells not binding an NS4B(214-222) dextramer, sorted from PBMCs, taken 45 days after the yellow fever booster vaccination. The CDR3: CASSEEAGGPGDTQYF. CDR3 in DNA: TGTGCCAGCAGTGAAGAAGCGGGAGGGCCGGGGGATACGCAGTATTTT.